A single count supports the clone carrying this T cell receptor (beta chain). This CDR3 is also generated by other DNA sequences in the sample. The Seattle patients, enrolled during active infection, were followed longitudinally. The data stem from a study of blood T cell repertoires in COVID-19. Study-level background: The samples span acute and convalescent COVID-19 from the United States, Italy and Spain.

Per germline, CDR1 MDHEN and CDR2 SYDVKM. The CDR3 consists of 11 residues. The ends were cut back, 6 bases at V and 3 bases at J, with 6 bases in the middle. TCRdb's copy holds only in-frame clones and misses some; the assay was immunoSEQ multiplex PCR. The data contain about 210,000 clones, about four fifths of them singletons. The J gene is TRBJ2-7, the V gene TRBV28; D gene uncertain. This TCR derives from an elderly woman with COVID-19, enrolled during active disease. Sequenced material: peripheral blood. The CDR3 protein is CASSLRYEQYF. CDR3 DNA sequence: TGTGCCAGCAGCCTACGCTACGAGCAGTACTTC.